This TCR beta chain was observed in a study of molecular identifiers for immune sequencing clone quantification. Bulk libraries came from a prior protocol with listed TCR primers. TCRdb analysed the PCR reads with MiXCR anew, one entry per CDR3 protein. This table holds about half a million distinct CDR3 sequences, around 21% found once. Study-level results: Sharing of a barcode by identical TCR molecules could cause highly expanded clone sizes to be underestimated. Effector cells had over 98% of their molecules in clones above 20 RNA copies, while naive cells had under 1%.

This clonotype was counted at least ten times. Its target is unknown. The CDR3 spans 14 residues. The V gene lost 3 bases and the J gene lost 1 base, with 11 bases spanning the gap. The germline V gene has CDR1 DFQATT and CDR2 SNEGSKA (reference sequence). This sequence joins TRBV20-1 and TRBJ2-3, with D possibly TRBD2 on 6 matching bases. This TCR was recovered from a human donor in good health. Some libraries in this study had Jurkat cell RNA spiked in. The specimen was naive CD8+ T cells from blood, with Jurkat cell RNA spiked in. The subset was: FACS-sorted CD8+CD4-CCR7+CD45RA+ naive T cells. The CDR3 sequence is CSASGTLRTDTQYF. The CDR3, as DNA: TGCAGTGCTAGCGGGACTCTCCGCACAGATACGCAGTATTTT.